The 21 T cell receptor beta chains below all came from one sample that was sequenced in a study of blood T cell repertoires in COVID-19. Assay: immunoSEQ multiplex PCR; the TCRdb copy retains only in-frame clones and omits some. The table lists around 65,000 clones, approximately 79% of them singletons. Sequencing input: peripheral blood. The receptors come from a man older than 75 with active COVID-19.

The chain couples TRBV2 to TRBJ2-5, with D hard to call. Germline CDR1 is SNHLY and CDR2 is FYNNEI. The V and J ends lost 6 bases and 2 bases respectively, with 10 bases between them. This CDR3 contains 13 residues. The CDR3 loop reads CASSLSVQETQYF. CDR3 nucleotide sequence: TGTGCCAGCAGCCTCAGTGTACAAGAGACCCAGTACTTC.

This clone was seen once. This chain links TRBV9 with TRBJ1-1, with unresolved D. CDR1 and CDR2 from the germline V gene are SGDLS and YYNGEE. V lost 4 bases to trimming and J lost 0 bases, with 16 bases between them. The CDR3 loop spans 16 amino acids. The CDR3 spells CASSPHSVLMNTEAFF. DNA of the CDR3: TGTGCCAGCAGCCCCCATAGCGTTCTGATGAACACTGAAGCTTTCTTT.

This chain links TRBV18 with TRBJ2-3; 9 nucleotides align to TRBD2. CDR3 size: 17 residues. Germline CDR1 KGHSH, CDR2 LQKENI. Trimming cost V 1 base and J 3 bases; bases outside gene matches: 8. The CDR3: CASSPQISGGATDTQYF. The DNA of the CDR3 is TGTGCCAGCTCACCACAAATTAGCGGGGGTGCAACAGATACGCAGTATTTT. Filled out from reference TRBV18 and TRBJ2-3, the complete variable domain reads NAGVMQNPRHLVRRRGQEARLRCSPMKGHSHVYWYRQLPEEGLKFMVYLQKENIIDESGMPKERFSAEFPKEGPSILRIQQVVRGDSAAYFCASSPQISGGATDTQYFGPGTRLTVL.

The chain employs TRBV29-1 and TRBJ2-1; 13 nucleotides agree with TRBD2. The V gene's germline CDR1 is SQVTM and CDR2 ANQGSEA. Unmatched junction bases numbered 8, after V lost 1 base and J lost 8 bases. The CDR3 is 16 amino acids. The CDR3 reads CSVEGRTSGSKDEQFF. The CDR3, as DNA: TGCAGCGTTGAAGGGCGGACTAGCGGGAGTAAGGATGAGCAGTTCTTC.

This clone was detected only a few times. The genes are TRBV4-1 and TRBJ1-2, with D perhaps TRBD1 (6 bases). Trimming removed 0 bases at V and 5 bases at J, with 16 bases between. Germline CDR1 MGHRA, CDR2 YSYEKL. There are 16 residues in the CDR3. Here the CDR3 DNA reads TGCGCCAGCAGCCAAGAGTGGGGGCGAAGTGGATATGGCTACACCTTC. It codes for CASSQEWGRSGYGYTF.

V gene TRBV24-1 combines with J gene TRBJ2-3, with D possibly TRBD1 on 6 matching bases. Trimming shortened V by 3 bases and J by 1 base, and 13 bases separated the two germline ends. Germline CDR1 and CDR2: KGHDR and SFDVKD. CDR3 size: 16 residues. The CDR3 is CATSDATGGRTDTQYF. In nucleotides, the CDR3 is TGTGCCACCAGTGATGCGACTGGGGGCCGCACAGATACGCAGTATTTT.

Worth noting for this clone: This sample includes further DNA sequences coding for the same CDR3. This chain connects TRBV6-2 or TRBV6-3 to TRBJ2-3; the D gene is possibly TRBD2 (5 bases). V lost 2 bases, J lost 6 bases, and 12 bases lay in between. Germline V lookup: CDR1 MNHEY, CDR2 SVGEGT. CDR3 length equals 14 residues. The CDR3 sequence is CASSYRLAGDTQYF. The CDR3, as DNA: TGTGCCAGCAGTTACCGTCTAGCTGGCGATACGCAGTATTTT.

CDR3 residues: CASSSAGANVLTF. The CDR3, as DNA: TGTGCCAGCAGCTCGGCTGGGGCCAACGTCCTGACTTTC. The chain has TRBV7-9 and TRBJ2-6, with D unresolved. Germline CDR1 and CDR2: SEHNR and FQNEAQ (reference sequence). This CDR3 contains 13 residues. V lost 4 bases, J lost 2 bases, and 3 bases lay in between.

This chain uses TRBV7-3 with TRBJ2-1, with 7 positions matching TRBD1. The CDR3 has 16 residues. Germline V gene sequence: CDR1 SGHTA, CDR2 FQGTGA. V shed 5 bases, J shed 2 bases, and the junction held 9 bases outside the gene matches. CDR3 sequence reads: CASSPQQGMTYNEQFF. The CDR3 DNA reads TGTGCCAGCAGCCCCCAACAGGGGATGACCTACAATGAGCAGTTCTTC.

This chain joins TRBV11-3 and TRBJ2-5; D call uncertain. The V gene's germline CDR1 is SGHNT and CDR2 YENEEA. The CDR3 sequence is 14 residues long. V lost 4 bases, J lost 2 bases, and 11 bases lay in between. The CDR3 loop is CASSSTQMQETQYF. CDR3 in DNA: TGTGCCAGCAGCTCCACCCAGATGCAAGAGACCCAGTACTTC. Variable domain in full (rest from reference TRBV11-3 and TRBJ2-5): EAGVVQSPRYKIIEKKQPVAFWCNPISGHNTLYWYLQNLGQGPELLIRYENEEAVDDSQLPKDRFSAERLKGVDSTLKIQPAELGDSAVYLCASSSTQMQETQYFGPGTRLLVL.

The sample holds a few counts of this clone. V is TRBV9 and J is TRBJ1-2; tentatively, D is TRBD1 (5 bases). The CDR3 length is 15 residues. In germline, CDR1 is SGDLS, CDR2 YYNGEE. Trimming took 2 bases from V and 6 from J, leaving 17 bases between them. The CDR3 DNA reads TGTGCCAGCAGCGTCCACCCCGGGGGGGAAAATGGCTACACCTTC. This encodes CASSVHPGGENGYTF.

The J gene is TRBJ2-1, the V gene TRBV6-2 or TRBV6-3, with D perhaps matching TRBD1 (6 bases). The V gene's germline CDR1 is MNHEY and CDR2 SVGEGT. V was trimmed by 5 bases and J by 12 bases, leaving 14 bases between them. This CDR3 has 12 residues. The chain's CDR3 is CASSQHSTGQFF. CDR3 coding DNA: TGTGCCAGCAGTCAACATTCGACAGGGCAGTTCTTC.

This clone appeared a single time. This chain uses TRBV11-2 with TRBJ1-1, with 8 bases aligning to TRBD1. The CDR3 consists of 16 residues. The J segment lost 7 bases and the V segment lost 4 bases, leaving 14 bases of the junction unmatched. Germline loops: CDR1 SGHAT, CDR2 FQNNGV. The CDR3 DNA is TGTGCCAGCAGCTCCTCGATGGGCAGGGGGCAAAATGAAGCTTTCTTT. Protein sequence: CASSSSMGRGQNEAFF.

V and J are TRBV27 and TRBJ1-1; D unclear. The CDR3 runs to 16 residues. The germline gives CDR1 MNHEY, CDR2 SMNVEV (reference sequence). V dropped 0 bases and J dropped 1 base, with 12 bases sitting between them. CDR3: CASSLSNFRGNTEAFF. The CDR3 DNA is TGTGCCAGCAGTTTATCGAATTTTCGGGGGAACACTGAAGCTTTCTTT.

J is TRBJ2-5 and V is TRBV3-1 (or the pseudogene TRBV3-2), with 8 bases that match TRBD2. The CDR3 extends over 16 amino acids. The germline gives CDR1 LGHDT, CDR2 YNNKEL (reference sequence). Trimming cost V 2 bases and J 4 bases; bases outside gene matches: 9. As DNA, the CDR3 is TGTGCCAGCAGCCAACAAATGGGACTAGGGTTAGAGACCCAGTACTTC. It yields the protein CASSQQMGLGLETQYF.

The count of this clone is one. The chain carries TRBV5-1 and TRBJ2-3; TRBD2 matches 8 bases. J was trimmed by 0 bases and V by 4 bases; bases with no gene match: 7. Germline CDR1 reads SGHRS; CDR2 reads YFSETQ. The CDR3 contains 16 residues. The CDR3 reads CASSLQRGTSTDTQYF. CDR3 in DNA: TGCGCCAGCAGCCTACAGCGGGGGACGAGCACAGATACGCAGTATTTT.

This chain connects TRBV25-1 to TRBJ1-2; maybe TRBD1 (6 bases). This CDR3 has 14 residues. The germline CDR1 and CDR2 sequences are MGHDK and SYGVNS. Deletions cut 6 bases from V and 4 bases from J, with 15 bases between. CDR3 sequence (DNA): TGTGCCAGCAGCCCGACAGGATATCTCTATGGCTACACCTTC. It specifies CASSPTGYLYGYTF.

This clone was observed a single time. The gene calls are TRBV19 and TRBJ2-7; tentatively, D is TRBD1 (5 bases). The CDR3 has 14 amino acids. The V end was cut by 8 bases, the J end by 1 base, with 15 bases between. CDR1 is LNHDA and CDR2 is SQIVND in the germline V gene (reference sequence). CDR3 sequence reads: CASRQWGSSYEQYF. CDR3 in DNA: TGTGCCAGTCGACAGTGGGGATCTTCCTACGAGCAGTACTTC.

The CDR3 protein is CASTPELAGAKNIQYF. In DNA form, the CDR3 reads TGTGCCAGCACCCCGGAATTAGCGGGAGCCAAAAACATTCAGTACTTC. The chain recombines TRBV2 with TRBJ2-4; TRBD2 matches 7 bases. Germline V gene sequence: CDR1 SNHLY, CDR2 FYNNEI. This CDR3 is built from 16 residues. V was pared by 7 bases and J by 0 bases, with 9 bases of the junction left unmatched.

This clone has a count of ten or more. This sequence joins TRBV25-1 and TRBJ2-1; 10 nucleotides align to TRBD2. CDR1 and CDR2 from the germline V gene are MGHDK and SYGVNS. V shed 8 bases, J shed 2 bases, and the junction held 3 bases outside the gene matches. There are 14 residues in the CDR3. Written as DNA, the CDR3 is TGTGCCAGCTCTAGCGGGGGTCCCTACAATGAGCAGTTCTTC. It yields the protein CASSSGGPYNEQFF.

The chain employs TRBV3-1 (or the pseudogene TRBV3-2) and TRBJ2-3; 7 bases map to TRBD2. CDR1 and CDR2 from the germline V gene are LGHDT and YNNKEL (reference sequence). The V and J ends lost 2 bases and 2 bases, in that order; junction bases with no gene match: 4. The CDR3 length is 15 residues. CDR3 nucleotide sequence: TGTGCCAGCAGCCAACTCGGGACTACCACAGATACGCAGTATTTT. Encoded protein: CASSQLGTTTDTQYF.